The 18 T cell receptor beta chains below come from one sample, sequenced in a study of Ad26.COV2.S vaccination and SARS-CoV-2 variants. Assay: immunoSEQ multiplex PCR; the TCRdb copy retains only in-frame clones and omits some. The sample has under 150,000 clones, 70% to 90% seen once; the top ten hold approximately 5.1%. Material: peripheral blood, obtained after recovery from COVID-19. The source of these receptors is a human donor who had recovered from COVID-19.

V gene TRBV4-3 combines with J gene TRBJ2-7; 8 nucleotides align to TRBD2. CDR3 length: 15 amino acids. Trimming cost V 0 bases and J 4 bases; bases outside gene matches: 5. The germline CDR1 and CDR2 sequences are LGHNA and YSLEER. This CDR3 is CASSQDRGGRYEQYF. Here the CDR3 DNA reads TGCGCCAGCAGCCAAGATCGGGGGGGAAGATACGAGCAGTACTTC.

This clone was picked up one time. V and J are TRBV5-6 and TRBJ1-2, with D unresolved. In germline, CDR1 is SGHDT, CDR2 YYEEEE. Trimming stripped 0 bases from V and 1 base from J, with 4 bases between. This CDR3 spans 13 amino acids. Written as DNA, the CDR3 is TGTGCCAGCAGCTTGGAACGTAACTATGGCTACACCTTC. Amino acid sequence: CASSLERNYGYTF.

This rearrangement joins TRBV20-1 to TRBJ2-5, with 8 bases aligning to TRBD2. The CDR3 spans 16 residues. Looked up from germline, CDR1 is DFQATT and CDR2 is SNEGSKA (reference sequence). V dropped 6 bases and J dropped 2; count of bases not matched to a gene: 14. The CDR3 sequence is CSASTSASGFQETQYF. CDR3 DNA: TGCAGTGCCAGTACGTCGGCTAGCGGGTTTCAAGAGACCCAGTACTTC.

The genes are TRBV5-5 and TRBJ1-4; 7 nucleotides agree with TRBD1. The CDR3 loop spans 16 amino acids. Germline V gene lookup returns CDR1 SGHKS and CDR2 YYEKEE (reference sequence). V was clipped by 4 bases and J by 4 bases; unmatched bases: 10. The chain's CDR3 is CASSPRQGEVNEKLFF. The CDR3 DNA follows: TGTGCCAGCAGCCCACGACAGGGAGAGGTTAATGAAAAACTGTTTTTT.

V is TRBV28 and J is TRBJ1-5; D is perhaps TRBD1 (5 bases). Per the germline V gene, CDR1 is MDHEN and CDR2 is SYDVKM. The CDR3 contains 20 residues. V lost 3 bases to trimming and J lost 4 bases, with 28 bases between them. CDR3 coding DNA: TGTGCCAGCAGTTTCATCGTATTGAGGGGCCGGGGGGGGATAAATCAGCCCCAGCATTTT. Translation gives CASSFIVLRGRGGINQPQHF.

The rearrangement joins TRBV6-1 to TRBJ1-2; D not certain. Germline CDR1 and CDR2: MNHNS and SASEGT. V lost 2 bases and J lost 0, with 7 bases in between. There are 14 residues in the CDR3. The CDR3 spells CASSEFGANYGYTF. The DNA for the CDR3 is TGTGCCAGCAGTGAATTTGGAGCTAACTATGGCTACACCTTC.

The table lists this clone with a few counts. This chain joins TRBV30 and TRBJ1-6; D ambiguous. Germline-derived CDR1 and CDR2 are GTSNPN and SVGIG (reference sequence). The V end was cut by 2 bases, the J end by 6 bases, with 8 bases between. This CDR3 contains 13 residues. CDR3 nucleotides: TGTGCCTGGAGTCCGGCAGCTAATTCACCCCTCCACTTT. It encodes CAWSPAANSPLHF. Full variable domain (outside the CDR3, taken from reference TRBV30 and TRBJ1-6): SQTIHQWPATLVQPVGSPLSLECTVEGTSNPNLYWYRQAAGRGLQLLFYSVGIGQISSEVPQNLSASRPQDRQFILSSKKLLLSDSGFYLCAWSPAANSPLHFGNGTRLTVT.

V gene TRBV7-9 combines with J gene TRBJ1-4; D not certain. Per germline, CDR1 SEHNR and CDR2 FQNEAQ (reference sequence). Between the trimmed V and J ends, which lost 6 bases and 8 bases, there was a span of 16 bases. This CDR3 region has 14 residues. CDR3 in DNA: TGTGCCAGCAGACCAAGGATTGCAGAAGAAAAACTGTTTTTT. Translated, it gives CASRPRIAEEKLFF.

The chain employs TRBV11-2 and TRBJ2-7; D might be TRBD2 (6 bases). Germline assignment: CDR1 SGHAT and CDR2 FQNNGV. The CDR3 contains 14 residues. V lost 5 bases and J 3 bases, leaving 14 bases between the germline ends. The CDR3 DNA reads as TGTGCCAGCAGCCTGGGAGGAGCGGACTACGAGCAGTACTTC. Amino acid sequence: CASSLGGADYEQYF.

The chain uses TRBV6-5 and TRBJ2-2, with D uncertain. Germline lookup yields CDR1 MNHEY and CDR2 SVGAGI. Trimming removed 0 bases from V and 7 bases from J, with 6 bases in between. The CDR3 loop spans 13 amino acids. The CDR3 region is CASSYSADGELFF. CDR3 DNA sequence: TGTGCCAGCAGTTACTCCGCGGACGGGGAGCTGTTTTTT.

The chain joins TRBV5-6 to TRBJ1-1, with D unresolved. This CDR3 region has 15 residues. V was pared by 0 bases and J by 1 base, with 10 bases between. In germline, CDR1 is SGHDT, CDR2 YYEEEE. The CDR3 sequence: CASSLGVAENTEAFF. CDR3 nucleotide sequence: TGTGCCAGCAGCTTGGGGGTAGCTGAGAACACTGAAGCTTTCTTT.

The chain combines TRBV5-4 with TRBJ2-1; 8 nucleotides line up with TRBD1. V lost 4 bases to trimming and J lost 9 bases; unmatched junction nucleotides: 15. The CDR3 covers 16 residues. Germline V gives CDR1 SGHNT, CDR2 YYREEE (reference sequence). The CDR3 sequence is CASSHPGTGVPPEQFF. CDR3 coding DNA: TGTGCCAGCAGCCATCCCGGGACAGGTGTGCCCCCTGAGCAGTTCTTC.

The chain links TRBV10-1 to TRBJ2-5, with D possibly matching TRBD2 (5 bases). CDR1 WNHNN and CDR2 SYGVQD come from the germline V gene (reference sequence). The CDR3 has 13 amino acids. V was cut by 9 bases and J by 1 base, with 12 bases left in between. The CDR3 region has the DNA TGCGCCAGTTCTATAGGGAGCCAAGAGACCCAGTACTTC. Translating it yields CASSIGSQETQYF.

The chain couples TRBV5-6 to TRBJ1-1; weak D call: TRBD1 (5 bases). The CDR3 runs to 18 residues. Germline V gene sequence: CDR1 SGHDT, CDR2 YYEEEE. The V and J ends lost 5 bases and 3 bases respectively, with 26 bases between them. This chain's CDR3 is CASSLSGSMGDDYTEAFF. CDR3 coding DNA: TGTGCCAGCAGTCTATCCGGGTCTATGGGGGACGACTACACTGAAGCTTTCTTT.

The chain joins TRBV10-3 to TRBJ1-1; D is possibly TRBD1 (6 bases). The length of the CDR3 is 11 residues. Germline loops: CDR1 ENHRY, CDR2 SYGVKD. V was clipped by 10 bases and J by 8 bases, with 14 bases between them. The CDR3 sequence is CASRGPAEAFF. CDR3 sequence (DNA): TGTGCCAGCAGGGGCCCGGCAGAAGCTTTCTTT.

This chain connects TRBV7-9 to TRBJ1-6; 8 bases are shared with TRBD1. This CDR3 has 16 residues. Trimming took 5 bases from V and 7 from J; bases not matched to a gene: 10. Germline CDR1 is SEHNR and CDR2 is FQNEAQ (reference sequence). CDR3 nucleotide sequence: TGTGCCAGCAGCCGACTGAGGACAGGGCACAATTCACCCCTCCACTTT. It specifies CASSRLRTGHNSPLHF.

The CDR3 reads CASRPGSRLGSTEAFF. The CDR3 bases are TGTGCCAGCAGACCAGGGTCCCGCCTTGGGAGTACTGAAGCTTTCTTT. The J gene is TRBJ1-1, the V gene TRBV7-8; D possibly corresponds to TRBD1 (5 bases). The length of the CDR3 is 16 residues. Germline CDR1 SGHVS, CDR2 FQNEAQ. Trimming shortened V by 6 bases and J by 5 bases, and 22 bases separated the two germline ends. The whole variable domain, filled in from reference TRBV7-8 and TRBJ1-1, reads GAGVSQSPRYKVAKRGQDVALRCDPISGHVSLFWYQQALGQGPEFLTYFQNEAQLDKSGLPSDRFFAERPEGSVSTLKIQRTQQEDSAVYLCASRPGSRLGSTEAFFGQGTRLTVV.

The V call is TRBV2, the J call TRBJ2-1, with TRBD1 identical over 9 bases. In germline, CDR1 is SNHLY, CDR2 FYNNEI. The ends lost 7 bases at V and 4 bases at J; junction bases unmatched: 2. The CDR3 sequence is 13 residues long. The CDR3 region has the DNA TGTGCCAGCAAAGGACAGGGGTACAATGAGCAGTTCTTC. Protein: CASKGQGYNEQFF.